This T cell receptor beta chain was documented in a study of blood T cell repertoires in COVID-19. Looking at the study overall: T cells, B-cell-depleted T cells, or PBMCs provided the cDNA or gDNA that served as material.

Only in-frame clones appear in the TCRdb table, and some are missing; sequencing was by immunoSEQ multiplex PCR. The sample records 210,000 or so clones, around 90% being singletons. The clonotype was recovered from a woman aged 18-29 years who had recovered from COVID-19. The material sequenced was peripheral blood.

The chain's CDR3 is CASSITSGRAFDEQFF. The CDR3 DNA reads TGTGCCAGCAGCATTACTAGCGGGAGGGCATTCGATGAGCAGTTCTTC. The rearrangement uses TRBV7-9 and TRBJ2-1; 13 bases are a match to TRBD2. V lost 5 bases, J lost 8 bases, and 9 bases stayed unmatched. The CDR3 contains 16 residues. The germline V gene has CDR1 SEHNR and CDR2 FQNEAQ (reference sequence). Filled out from reference TRBV7-9 and TRBJ2-1, the complete variable domain reads DTGVSQNPRHKITKRGQNVTFRCDPISEHNRLYWYRQTLGQGPEFLTYFQNEAQLEKSRLLSDRFSAERPKGSFSTLEIQRTEQGDSAMYLCASSITSGRAFDEQFFGPGTRLTVL.